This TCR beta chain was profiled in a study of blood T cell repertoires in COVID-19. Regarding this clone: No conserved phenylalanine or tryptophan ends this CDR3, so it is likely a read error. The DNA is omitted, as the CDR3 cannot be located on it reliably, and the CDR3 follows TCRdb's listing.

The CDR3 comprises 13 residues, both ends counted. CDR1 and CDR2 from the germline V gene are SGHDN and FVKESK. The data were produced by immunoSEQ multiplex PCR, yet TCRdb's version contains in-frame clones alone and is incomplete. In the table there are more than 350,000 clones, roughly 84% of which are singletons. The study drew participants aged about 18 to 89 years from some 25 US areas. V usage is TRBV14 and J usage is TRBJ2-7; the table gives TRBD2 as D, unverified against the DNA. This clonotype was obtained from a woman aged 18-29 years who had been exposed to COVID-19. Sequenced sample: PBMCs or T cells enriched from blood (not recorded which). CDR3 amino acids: CASSQVGGFLFYL.